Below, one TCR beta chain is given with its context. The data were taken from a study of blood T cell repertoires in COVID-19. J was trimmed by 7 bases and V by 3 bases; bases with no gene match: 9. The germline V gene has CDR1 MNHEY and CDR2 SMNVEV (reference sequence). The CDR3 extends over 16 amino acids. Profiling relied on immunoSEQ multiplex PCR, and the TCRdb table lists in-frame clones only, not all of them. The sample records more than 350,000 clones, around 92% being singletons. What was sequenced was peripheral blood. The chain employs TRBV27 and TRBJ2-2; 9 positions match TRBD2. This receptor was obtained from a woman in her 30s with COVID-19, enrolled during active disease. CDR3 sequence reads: CASSFGGGAVGGELFF. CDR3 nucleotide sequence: TGTGCCAGCAGTTTTGGCGGGGGGGCCGTGGGCGGGGAGCTGTTTTTT.